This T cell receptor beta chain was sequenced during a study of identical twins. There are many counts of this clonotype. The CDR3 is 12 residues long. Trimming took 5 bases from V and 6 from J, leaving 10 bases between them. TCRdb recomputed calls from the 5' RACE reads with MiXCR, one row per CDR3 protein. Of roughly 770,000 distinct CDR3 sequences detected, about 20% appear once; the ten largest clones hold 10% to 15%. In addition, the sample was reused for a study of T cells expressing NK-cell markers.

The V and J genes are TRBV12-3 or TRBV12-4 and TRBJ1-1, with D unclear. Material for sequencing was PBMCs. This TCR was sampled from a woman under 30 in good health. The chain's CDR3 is CASSPLNAEAFF. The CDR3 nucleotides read TGTGCCAGCAGTCCCCTTAACGCTGAAGCTTTCTTT.